The clone carrying this TCR beta chain turned up a few times. Its antigen is as yet unknown. MiXCR was run by TCRdb on the 5' RACE reads, yielding one entry per CDR3 protein. In the table there are around 250,000 distinct CDR3 sequences, about 11% of which are singletons. The data were obtained in a study of CD8 T cells in ankylosing spondylitis. Notes on the study in general: CD8+ disease-linked clones were present at relatively low frequencies in blood. Reports of some motif variants in reactive arthritis synovial fluid and blood predate this one.

The J segment lost 4 bases and the V segment lost 5 bases, leaving 6 bases of the junction unmatched. CDR3 length: 14 amino acids. Per the germline V gene, CDR1 is PRHDT and CDR2 is FYEKMQ (reference sequence). This clonotype was sampled from a male donor with ankylosing spondylitis or in good health (not recorded which). The V and J genes are TRBV13 and TRBJ2-3, with 7 bases that match TRBD2. What was sequenced was blood, either unsorted or a sorted T cell fraction (not recorded which). CDR3 bases: TGTGCCAGCAGCCCGGGACTATCACCAGATACGCAGTATTTT. This codes for CASSPGLSPDTQYF. The full variable domain, in which reference TRBV13 and TRBJ2-3 provide the parts outside the CDR3, is AAGVIQSPRHLIKEKRETATLKCYPIPRHDTVYWYQQGPGQDPQFLISFYEKMQSDKGSIPDRFSAQQFSDYHSELNMSSLELGDSALYFCASSPGLSPDTQYFGPGTRLTVL.